The clone carrying this TCR beta chain was counted at least ten times. Germline lookup yields CDR1 WSHSY and CDR2 SAAADI. There are 15 residues in the CDR3. The germline V and J ends were trimmed by 2 bases and 3 bases, with 11 bases remaining between them. The TCRbeta library was prepared with unique molecular identifiers. One entry per CDR3 protein, called by TCRdb with MiXCR from the PCR reads. The sample has around 600,000 distinct CDR3 sequences; 16% are singletons. The record originates from a study of T-cell reconstitution after alpha-beta-depleted transplantation in children. This receptor was taken from a human donor who donated a stem cell graft to a child with acute myeloid leukemia. Here the sequenced sample was PBMCs from the stem cell graft donor, taken from the stem cell graft. J is TRBJ1-5 and V is TRBV10-2; TRBD1 is a possible D gene (6 bases). The CDR3 reads CASSEGGGLNQPQHF. The CDR3 bases are TGCGCCAGCAGTGAGGGTGGGGGCCTCAATCAGCCCCAGCATTTT.